This T cell receptor beta chain was captured in a study of Ad26.COV2.S vaccination and SARS-CoV-2 variants. Study in general: Within the COV1001 Ad26.COV2.S trial arm, the donor was enrolled.

Profiling relied on immunoSEQ multiplex PCR, and the TCRdb table lists in-frame clones only, not all of them. The sample has about 250,000 clones, roughly 89% seen once. The trim removed 5 bases at V and 5 bases at J, leaving 10 bases unmatched. Germline values: CDR1 SGHVS, CDR2 FNYEAQ. The length of the CDR3 is 17 residues. Stated treatment: some 19 received Ad26.COV2.S at low or high dose, single or two shots; a few received placebo; per-sample allocation not given. The samples date from day 63 after the first vaccine or placebo injection. As its vector, the vaccine had Ad26, which expressed Wuhan-strain SARS-CoV-2 spike. Study results and limitations: The TCR breadth and depth analyses may have produced an underestimate of total T cell responses.

As regards this clone: What it binds is unknown.

This receptor was obtained from a person aged 18-60 years who received the Ad26.COV2.S COVID-19 vaccine or a placebo. The sample was peripheral blood, taken in a trial of Ad26.COV2.S vaccine versus placebo. The rearrangement uses TRBV7-6 and TRBJ2-5, with TRBD2 matching 14 bases. The CDR3 reads CASSLTGTSGSWETQYF. The CDR3 DNA reads as TGTGCCAGCAGCCTCACTGGGACTAGCGGGAGCTGGGAGACCCAGTACTTC.